Included here is one T cell receptor beta chain sequence, with context. Its antigen is unidentified. This sample is part of a study of Graves' ophthalmopathy and Graves' hyperthyroidism. Points from the study as a whole: A model of 13 signatures distinguished ophthalmopathy from stable hyperthyroidism at approximately 90% sensitivity and 81.08% specificity. Blood also contained most of the expanded thyroid clonotypes above 0.001 frequency.

Trimming shortened V by 4 bases and J by 0 bases, and 14 bases separated the two germline ends. Germline V gene lookup returns CDR1 SGHRS and CDR2 YFSETQ. The CDR3 totals 15 residues. Using RNA transcripts, the TCR beta CDR3 regions were amplified. The first-round RT-PCR employed HTBI primers together with the Qiagen OneStep RT-PCR kit. A multiplex PCR was then performed as the second round. TCRdb re-analysed the multiplex PCR reads in MiXCR, keeping a single row per CDR3 protein. Among around 1.1 million distinct CDR3 sequences, 35% to 45% were seen once, and the ten largest hold 8.5% to 14%. The receptor comes from an adult man with Graves' hyperthyroidism. The sample was peripheral blood or thyroid tissue (not recorded which). The V and J genes are TRBV5-1 and TRBJ2-7; no reliable D call. CDR3 region: CASSPRWPSSYEQYF. CDR3 nucleotides: TGCGCCAGCAGCCCGAGGTGGCCGAGCTCCTACGAGCAGTACTTC.